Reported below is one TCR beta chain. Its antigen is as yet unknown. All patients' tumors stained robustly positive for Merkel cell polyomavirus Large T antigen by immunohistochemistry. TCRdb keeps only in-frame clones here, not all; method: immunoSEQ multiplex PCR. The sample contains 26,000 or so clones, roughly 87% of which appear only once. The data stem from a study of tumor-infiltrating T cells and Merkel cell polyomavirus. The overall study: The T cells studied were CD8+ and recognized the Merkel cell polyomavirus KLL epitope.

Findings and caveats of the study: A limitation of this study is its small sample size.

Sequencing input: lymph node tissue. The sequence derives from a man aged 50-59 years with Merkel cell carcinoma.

The CDR3 loop is CASILSGTVYNEQFF. Here the CDR3 DNA reads TGTGCCAGCATTTTGTCCGGGACAGTTTACAATGAGCAGTTCTTC. This chain connects TRBV7-9 to TRBJ2-1; 7 bases line up with TRBD1. The V gene's germline CDR1 is SEHNR and CDR2 FQNEAQ (reference sequence). With V trimmed by 7 bases and J by 4 bases, 10 bases remained unmatched. The CDR3 length is 15 residues.